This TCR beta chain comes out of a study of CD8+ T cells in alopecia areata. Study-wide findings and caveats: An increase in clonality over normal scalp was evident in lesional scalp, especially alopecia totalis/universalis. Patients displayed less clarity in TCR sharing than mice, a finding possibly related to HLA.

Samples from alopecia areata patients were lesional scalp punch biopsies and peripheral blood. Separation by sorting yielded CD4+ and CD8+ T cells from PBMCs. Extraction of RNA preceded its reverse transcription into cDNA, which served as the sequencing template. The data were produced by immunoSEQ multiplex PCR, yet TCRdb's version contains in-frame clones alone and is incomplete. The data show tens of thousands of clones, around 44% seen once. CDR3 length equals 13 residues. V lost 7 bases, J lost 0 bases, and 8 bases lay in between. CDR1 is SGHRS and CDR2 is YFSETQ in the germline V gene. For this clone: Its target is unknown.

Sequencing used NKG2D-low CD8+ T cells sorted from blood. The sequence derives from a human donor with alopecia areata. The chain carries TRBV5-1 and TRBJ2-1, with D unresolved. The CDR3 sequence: CASHLSSYNEQFF. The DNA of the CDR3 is TGCGCCAGCCATCTTAGCTCCTACAATGAGCAGTTCTTC.